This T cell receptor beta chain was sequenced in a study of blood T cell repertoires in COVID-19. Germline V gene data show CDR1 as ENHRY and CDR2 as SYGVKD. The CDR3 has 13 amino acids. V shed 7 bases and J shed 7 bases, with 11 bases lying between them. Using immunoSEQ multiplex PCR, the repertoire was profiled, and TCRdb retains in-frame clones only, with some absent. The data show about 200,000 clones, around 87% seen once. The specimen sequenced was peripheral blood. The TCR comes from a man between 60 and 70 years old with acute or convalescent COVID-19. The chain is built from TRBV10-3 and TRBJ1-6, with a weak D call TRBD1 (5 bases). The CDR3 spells CAITGTTNSPLHF. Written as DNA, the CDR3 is TGTGCCATCACCGGGACTACCAATTCACCCCTCCACTTT.